This TCR beta chain was profiled in a study of CD8 T cells in Susac syndrome. Random hexamers primed reverse transcription of about 0.5 to 1 ug RNA. Multiplex PCR with immunoSEQ amplified the TCR beta CDR3 across 54 Vbeta and 13 Jbeta. TCRdb re-derived calls from the immunoSEQ multiplex PCR reads in MiXCR, one entry per CDR3 protein. The data hold 150,000 to 200,000 distinct CDR3 sequences, with around 94% observed a single time. Sequencing of TCR beta drew on CD8+ and CD4+ T cells from blood. Healthy donors served as age- and sex-matched controls. The TEMRA cells underwent FACS enrichment, while the CD8+ and CD4+ T cells underwent negative isolation. The germline V gene has CDR1 DFQATT and CDR2 SNEGSKA (reference sequence). The CDR3 extends over 16 amino acids. V was clipped by 6 bases and J by 2 bases; unmatched bases: 13.

The source material was CD4+ T cells from PBMCs. The source is a human donor in good health. The chain combines TRBV20-1 with TRBJ2-1, with 7 bases identical to TRBD2. In nucleotides, the CDR3 is TGCAGTGCCCCAATTCCCGGGGGGAGGGCCTACAATGAGCAGTTCTTC. It specifies CSAPIPGGRAYNEQFF.